This T cell receptor beta chain was documented in a study of cytomegalovirus exposure and HLA in healthy donors. CDR1 is MDHEN and CDR2 is SYDVKM in the germline V gene. This CDR3 region has 12 residues. The V gene lost 3 bases and the J gene lost 6 bases, with 8 bases spanning the gap. The repertoire was sequenced with immunoSEQ multiplex PCR; TCRdb's copy has only in-frame clones and lacks some. The sample holds some 250,000 clones, more than 75% seen once. The clonotype was recovered from a woman in her twenties or thirties in good health and CMV-seropositive. This sequence joins TRBV28 and TRBJ1-2; D gene uncertain. Sequencing input: PBMCs. The CDR3 is CASSFDADGYTF. In nucleotides, the CDR3 is TGTGCCAGCAGTTTCGACGCGGATGGCTACACCTTC.